This T cell receptor beta chain appears in the sequencing data of a study of CD4 T cells in relation to SARS-CoV-2 and coronaviruses. Background on the study: TCR beta CDR3s were sequenced after approximately ten-day antigen culture of PBMCs. Shared crossreactive spike epitopes were mapped to their HLA restriction.

A remark on this clone: The antigen is not known.

Libraries were prepared by immunoSEQ multiplex PCR; TCRdb keeps only in-frame clonotypes and omits some of them. The sample consists of around 15,000 clones, around 73% of them appearing once. The CDR3 has 12 residues. Germline loops: CDR1 MDHEN, CDR2 SYDVKM. V lost 6 bases, J lost 0 bases, and 3 bases lay in between. Study outcomes and limitations: In 55% to 75% of donors, memory CD4+ clonotypes crossrecognized SARS-CoV-2 and at least one common cold coronavirus spike.

The unexposed donors gave CD4+ T cells in about 2011-2019, prior to COVID-19. After less than 11 days of culture, CD4+ T cells were isolated. As cell numbers allowed, unexposed-donor CD4+ T cells faced SARS-CoV-2 S/N and four cold-coronavirus spikes. The origin of this receptor is a human donor in good health. The gene calls are TRBV28 and TRBJ1-5, with D unclear. Sequencing used CD4+ T cells from PBMCs, cultured in vitro. The CDR3: CASRTSNQPQHF. Written as DNA, the CDR3 is TGTGCCAGCAGGACTAGCAATCAGCCCCAGCATTTT.